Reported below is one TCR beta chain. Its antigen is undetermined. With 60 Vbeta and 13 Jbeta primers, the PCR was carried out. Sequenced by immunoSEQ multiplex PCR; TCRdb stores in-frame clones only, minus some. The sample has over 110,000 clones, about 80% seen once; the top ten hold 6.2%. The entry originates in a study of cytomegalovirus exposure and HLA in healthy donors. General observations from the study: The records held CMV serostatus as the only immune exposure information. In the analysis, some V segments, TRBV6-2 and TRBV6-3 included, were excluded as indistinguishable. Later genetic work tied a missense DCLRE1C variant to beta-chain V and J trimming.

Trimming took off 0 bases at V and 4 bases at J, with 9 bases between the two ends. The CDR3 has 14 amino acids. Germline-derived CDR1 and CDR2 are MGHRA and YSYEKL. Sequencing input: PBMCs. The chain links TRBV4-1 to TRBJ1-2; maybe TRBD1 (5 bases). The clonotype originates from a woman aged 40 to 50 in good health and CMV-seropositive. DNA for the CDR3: TGCGCCAGCAGCCAAGAAGCAGGGCCCTATGGCTACACCTTC. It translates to CASSQEAGPYGYTF.